The rows below give T cell receptor beta chains drawn from one sample of a study of cytomegalovirus exposure and HLA in healthy donors. Sequencing used immunoSEQ multiplex PCR; TCRdb keeps in-frame clones, though not all of them. This sample's clone table lists about 110,000 clones. The sample comprised PBMCs. The receptors derive from a man aged 25 to 40 in good health and CMV-seronegative. CDR3s include the opening cysteine and the closing phenylalanine or tryptophan. The D gene is left open where the match is weak.

TRBD2	TRBJ2-1	TRBV7-6	TGTGCCAGCAGCTTAGAAGCGGGGGGCAACTACAATGAGCAGTTCTTC	CASSLEAGGNYNEQFF
TRBD1	TRBJ2-7	TRBV19	TGTGCCAGTAGTACTTTCCTCGGGACAGCCTACGAGCAGTACTTC	CASSTFLGTAYEQYF
TRBD1	TRBJ1-1	TRBV4-1	TGCGCCAGCAGCCAAGATCCGGGGACAGGGGTTAACACTGAAGCTTTCTTT	CASSQDPGTGVNTEAFF
TRBD2	TRBJ2-1	TRBV5-1	TGCGCCAGCACCCCGACTAGCGGGGGGGGAGAGCAGTTCTTC	CASTPTSGGGEQFF
TRBD2	TRBJ2-7	TRBV4-3	TGCGCCAGCAGCCTAGAGAGGACTAGCGGGTACGAGCAGTACTTC	CASSLERTSGYEQYF
-	TRBJ1-1	TRBV5-1	TGCGCCAGCAGCTTGCAGGGGACGGGCACTGAAGCTTTCTTT	CASSLQGTGTEAFF
-	TRBJ2-7	TRBV2	TGTGCCAGCAGTGTTGACAGCTTTGTGGGAGAGCAGTACTTC	CASSVDSFVGEQYF
TRBD2	TRBJ2-7	TRBV6-1	TGTGCCAGCAGTGAGGATAGCGGGGGGGCTCGGGACGAGCAGTACTTC	CASSEDSGGARDEQYF
-	TRBJ2-1	TRBV5-1	TGCGCCAGCAGCTCCCTTGGGCGAAATGAGCAGTTCTTC	CASSSLGRNEQFF
-	TRBJ2-7	TRBV7-9	TGTGCCAGCAGGACGACTGGCTACGAGCAGTACTTC	CASRTTGYEQYF
-	TRBJ1-2	TRBV19	TGTGCCAGTAGTATGGAAACGGGGATCGGCTACACCTTC	CASSMETGIGYTF
TRBD1	TRBJ2-2	TRBV28	TGTGCCGGGCGTGCAGGGGGCGTATCCGGGGAGCTGTTTTTT	CAGRAGGVSGELFF
-	TRBJ1-4	TRBV7-2	TGTGCCAGCAGCTTAAGTGTTGGGCCTCTAAATGAAAAACTGTTTTTT	CASSLSVGPLNEKLFF
-	TRBJ2-4	TRBV4-1	TGCGCCAGCCGCGAGTCCCCCGGTGTAGACATTCAGTACTTC	CASRESPGVDIQYF
-	TRBJ1-4	TRBV29-1	TGCAGCGTTGAAGGAGAGTCCGGGAATGAAAAACTGTTTTTT	CSVEGESGNEKLFF